What follows are 32 T cell receptor beta chains derived from one specimen sequenced in a study of control samples from healthy donors and cancer patients. This table comes from immunoSEQ multiplex PCR, and its TCRdb copy is limited to in-frame clones, with some not included. The sample has 60,000 to 75,000 clones; approximately 86% are singletons. The sequencing sample was made of blood. All receptors derive from a man aged 55-75 years in good health.

The chain links TRBV11-2 to TRBJ2-2, with 7 bases aligning to TRBD2. The length of the CDR3 is 16 residues. J lost 9 bases, V lost 4 bases, and 14 bases had no gene match. Germline CDR1 and CDR2: SGHAT and FQNNGV. This CDR3 is CASSSRAGRAYRELFF. The CDR3 DNA sequence: TGTGCCAGCAGCTCACGAGCGGGACGAGCCTACCGGGAGCTGTTTTTT.

This clone appeared a single time. The V and J genes are TRBV6-2 or TRBV6-3 and TRBJ2-1; maybe TRBD2 (5 bases). V was cut by 0 bases and J by 6 bases, with 9 bases left in between. Germline V gene sequence: CDR1 MNHEY, CDR2 SVGEGT. The CDR3 has 14 amino acids. DNA of the CDR3: TGTGCCAGCAGTTACTCGGACTTACTCAATGAGCAGTTCTTC. Amino acid sequence: CASSYSDLLNEQFF.

This clone has only a few counts. The chain links TRBV29-1 to TRBJ2-1; unclear D gene. Deletions cut 5 bases from V and 8 bases from J, with 10 bases between. This CDR3 is built from 11 residues. Per the germline V gene, CDR1 is SQVTM and CDR2 is ANQGSEA. The CDR3 DNA follows: TGCAGCGTTTGGAGAGGCTATGAGCAGTTCTTC. Protein sequence: CSVWRGYEQFF.

This rearrangement joins TRBV7-2 to TRBJ2-3; perhaps TRBD2 as D (5 bases). Trimming took off 4 bases at V and 4 bases at J, with 9 bases between the two ends. This CDR3 contains 13 residues. Germline V gene lookup returns CDR1 SGHTA and CDR2 FQGNSA. This CDR3 reads CASSSLGPDTQYF. The CDR3 DNA reads TGTGCCAGCAGCTCACTAGGACCAGATACGCAGTATTTT.

The chain has TRBV10-3 and TRBJ2-1; TRBD2 matches 7 bases. This CDR3 spans 19 amino acids. Germline V gives CDR1 ENHRY, CDR2 SYGVKD. J was trimmed by 0 bases and V by 0 bases; bases with no gene match: 11. CDR3 nucleotide sequence: TGTGCCATCAGTGAGTCCGTCCGCGGGAGACGAAGCTCCTACAATGAGCAGTTCTTC. Translating it yields CAISESVRGRRSSYNEQFF.

This clone was observed once. V and J are TRBV11-2 and TRBJ2-5; 13 bases align to TRBD2. Germline V gene sequence: CDR1 SGHAT, CDR2 FQNNGV. The CDR3 sequence is 16 residues long. The ends lost 5 bases at V and 4 bases at J; junction bases unmatched: 7. This CDR3 reads CASSTGLAGDRETQYF. The CDR3 region has the DNA TGTGCCAGCAGCACCGGACTAGCGGGAGATCGAGAGACCCAGTACTTC.

V gene TRBV5-6 combines with J gene TRBJ1-2, with D perhaps matching TRBD1 (6 bases). The germline V gene has CDR1 SGHDT and CDR2 YYEEEE. The CDR3 extends over 15 amino acids. V was trimmed by 4 bases and J by 2 bases, leaving 15 bases between them. The CDR3: CASSAQGYMNYGYTF. CDR3 bases: TGTGCCAGCAGCGCGCAGGGGTATATGAACTATGGCTACACCTTC.

The chain has TRBV6-5 and TRBJ2-1, with unresolved D. V dropped 6 bases and J dropped 5 bases, with 5 bases sitting between them. CDR3 length: 11 amino acids. Germline CDR1 is MNHEY and CDR2 is SVGAGI. CDR3 bases: TGTGCCAGCAGACTGAACAATGAGCAGTTCTTC. Translation gives CASRLNNEQFF.

This clone was counted once. The same CDR3 can be traced to other DNA sequences in this sample. The chain carries TRBV29-1 and TRBJ2-5; a weak D match, TRBD1 (7 bases). The CDR3 runs to 13 residues. V shed 6 bases and J shed 2 bases, with 13 bases lying between them. The germline V gene has CDR1 SQVTM and CDR2 ANQGSEA. In nucleotides, the CDR3 is TGCAGCGTACTCCAGGGGGGACAAGAGACCCAGTACTTC. The encoded protein is CSVLQGGQETQYF.

This clone has a single count. The DNA of the CDR3 is TGTGCCAGCAGTGAAGATTCAGGTTACAATGAGCAGTTCTTC. The encoded protein is CASSEDSGYNEQFF. The gene calls are TRBV2 and TRBJ2-1, with D uncertain. Germline CDR1 reads SNHLY; CDR2 reads FYNNEI. The CDR3 length is 14 residues. V dropped 1 base and J dropped 4 bases, with 8 bases sitting between them.

The chain carries TRBV6-1 and TRBJ2-7; D unclear. The CDR3 consists of 11 residues. CDR1 is MNHNS and CDR2 is SASEGT in the germline V gene. Deletions cut 1 base from V and 9 bases from J, with 7 bases between. CDR3 nucleotides: TGTGCCAGCAGTGAAGGCGGTGTGCAGTACTTC. Its protein product is CASSEGGVQYF.

The chain combines TRBV5-1 with TRBJ1-4, with D perhaps TRBD1 (6 bases). Germline CDR1 reads SGHRS; CDR2 reads YFSETQ. This CDR3 contains 16 residues. Trimming took 4 bases from V and 2 from J, leaving 15 bases between them. This CDR3 reads CASSDQGSWTNEKLFF. The CDR3 DNA reads as TGCGCCAGCAGCGACCAGGGGTCATGGACTAATGAAAAACTGTTTTTT.

The DNA of the CDR3 is TGTGCCAGCAGCTCTCGGGAGACCCAGTACTTC. This encodes CASSSRETQYF. V usage is TRBV7-9 and J usage is TRBJ2-5; D unresolved. Germline CDR1 and CDR2: SEHNR and FQNEAQ (reference sequence). The V end lost 4 bases, the J end lost 5 bases, and 5 bases lay between the germline ends. The CDR3 is 11 amino acids.

This clone came up a few times. The chain recombines TRBV7-9 with TRBJ1-1; D not resolved. Germline lookup yields CDR1 SEHNR and CDR2 FQNEAQ (reference sequence). Trimming took off 1 base at V and 14 bases at J, with 8 bases between the two ends. The CDR3 is 10 residues long. Written as DNA, the CDR3 is TGTGCCAGCAGCTTAGGAGGTCCCTTCTTT. Translated, it gives CASSLGGPFF. The full variable domain, completed using reference TRBV7-9 and TRBJ1-1, is DTGVSQNPRHKITKRGQNVTFRCDPISEHNRLYWYRQTLGQGPEFLTYFQNEAQLEKSRLLSDRFSAERPKGSFSTLEIQRTEQGDSAMYLCASSLGGPFFGQGTRLTVV.

The rearrangement links TRBV14 to TRBJ2-3; 9 positions agree with TRBD1. CDR1 and CDR2 from the germline V gene are SGHDN and FVKESK. V lost 5 bases to trimming and J lost 7 bases; unmatched junction nucleotides: 10. This CDR3 is built from 15 residues. The CDR3 protein is CASSGWTGEANTQYF. Here the CDR3 DNA reads TGTGCCAGCAGCGGATGGACAGGGGAGGCGAATACGCAGTATTTT.

DNA of the CDR3: TGTGCCAGCAGCTTAGATCGCGAGACCCAGTACTTC. Translation gives CASSLDRETQYF. The chain is built from TRBV11-2 and TRBJ2-5; D call uncertain. Germline V gene sequence: CDR1 SGHAT, CDR2 FQNNGV. The CDR3 contains 12 residues. Trimming stripped 0 bases from V and 5 bases from J, with 4 bases between.

This chain uses TRBV3-1 (or the pseudogene TRBV3-2) with TRBJ2-1; TRBD2 is a possible D gene (5 bases). The ends were cut back, 4 bases at V and 10 bases at J, with 17 bases in the middle. The CDR3 consists of 14 residues. CDR1 LGHDT and CDR2 YNNKEL come from the germline V gene (reference sequence). The CDR3 DNA is TGTGCCAGCAGCCTAGCTGTAGGGAGAGGAGAGCAGTTCTTC. Translation gives CASSLAVGRGEQFF.

This chain links TRBV18 with TRBJ2-7; possibly TRBD2 for D (5 bases). The germline V gene has CDR1 KGHSH and CDR2 LQKENI. V dropped 3 bases and J dropped 1 base, with 10 bases sitting between them. The CDR3 spans 14 residues. This CDR3 is CASSPRTGSYEQYF. Here the CDR3 DNA reads TGTGCCAGCTCACCCCGGACTGGGTCCTACGAGCAGTACTTC.

The genes are TRBV18 and TRBJ1-1, with D possibly matching TRBD1 (6 bases). With 1 base removed from V and 0 bases from J, the gap between germline ends came to 21 bases. CDR3 size: 19 residues. Germline V gene lookup returns CDR1 KGHSH and CDR2 LQKENI. CDR3 coding DNA: TGTGCCAGCTCACCACGACGAGGGGCAGGGGCCACTATGAACACTGAAGCTTTCTTT. Translated, it gives CASSPRRGAGATMNTEAFF.

CDR3 DNA sequence: TGCAGCGTGCCTCCCAAATCGAACACTGAAGCTTTCTTT. Amino acid sequence: CSVPPKSNTEAFF. This chain links TRBV29-1 with TRBJ1-1; D is unresolved. CDR1 and CDR2 (germline): SQVTM, ANQGSEA. CDR3 length: 13 residues. V shed 6 bases and J shed 1 base, with 12 bases lying between them.

The rearrangement links TRBV7-6 to TRBJ2-3; D is unclear. Trimming left V 1 base short and J 7 bases short, with 18 bases between. Germline assignment: CDR1 SGHVS and CDR2 FNYEAQ. The length of the CDR3 is 16 residues. In DNA form, the CDR3 reads TGTGCCAGCAGCTTAGATGGTAGCTATAGCTCAAATACGCAGTATTTT. Translated, it gives CASSLDGSYSSNTQYF.

The genes are TRBV5-8 and TRBJ2-5, with 9 bases fitting TRBD1. The CDR3 is 15 residues long. The V gene end was trimmed by 6 bases and the J gene end by 2 bases; junction bases not matched to a gene: 8. The V gene's germline CDR1 is SGHTS and CDR2 YDEGEE. In nucleotides, the CDR3 is TGTGCCAGCACCCGGGGGACAGGGTCGCAAGAGACCCAGTACTTC. Its translation is CASTRGTGSQETQYF.

In DNA form, the CDR3 reads TGCGCCAGCAGCCAGACGCTTTTTGGCACTGAAGCTTTCTTT. Protein: CASSQTLFGTEAFF. The rearrangement joins TRBV4-3 to TRBJ1-1, with D uncertain. V gave up 3 bases and J gave up 4 bases, with 12 bases separating them. Germline CDR1 and CDR2: LGHNA and YSLEER. CDR3 size: 14 residues.

CDR3 sequence: CASSLSGSGSPLHF. The CDR3 coding sequence is TGTGCCAGCAGCTTATCAGGGTCCGGTTCACCCCTCCACTTT. The rearrangement joins TRBV7-3 to TRBJ1-6; weak D call: TRBD1 (5 bases). Germline CDR1 reads SGHTA; CDR2 reads FQGTGA. The CDR3 runs to 14 residues. The germline V and J ends were trimmed by 2 bases and 9 bases, with 11 bases remaining between them. The full variable domain, with the rest looked up from reference TRBV7-3 and TRBJ1-6, is GAGVSQTPSNKVTEKGKYVELRCDPISGHTALYWYRQSLGQGPEFLIYFQGTGAADDSGLPNDRFFAVRPEGSVSTLKIQRTERGDSAVYLCASSLSGSGSPLHFGNGTRLTVT.

The J gene is TRBJ2-7, the V gene TRBV5-1, with 7 bases aligning to TRBD2. CDR1 is SGHRS and CDR2 is YFSETQ in the germline V gene. Germline trimming cut 3 bases from V and 2 bases from J; bases unmatched to any gene: 8. The CDR3 has 15 residues. In DNA form, the CDR3 reads TGCGCCAGCAGCTCCGCCGGGACTAATGCCTACGAGCAGTACTTC. It codes for CASSSAGTNAYEQYF.

CDR3 residues: CASSLNRGSTDTQYF. The CDR3 DNA sequence: TGTGCCAGCAGCTTAAATCGGGGCTCCACAGATACGCAGTATTTT. This chain joins TRBV7-2 and TRBJ2-3; either TRBD1 or TRBD2 may supply D (5 bases each). V lost 2 bases to trimming and J lost 2 bases, with 11 bases between them. Germline lookup yields CDR1 SGHTA and CDR2 FQGNSA. This CDR3 contains 15 residues.

This clone was seen only a few times. The chain employs TRBV6-5 and TRBJ2-6, with D uncertain. Looked up from germline, CDR1 is MNHEY and CDR2 is SVGAGI. Between the trimmed V and J ends, which lost 2 bases and 0 bases, there was a span of 8 bases. The CDR3 contains 16 residues. The CDR3 region is CASSYVRVSGANVLTF. The DNA of the CDR3 is TGTGCCAGCAGTTACGTTCGGGTCTCTGGGGCCAACGTCCTGACTTTC.

The chain employs TRBV6-5 and TRBJ1-2, with TRBD1 identical over 7 bases. Per germline, CDR1 MNHEY and CDR2 SVGAGI. The CDR3 runs to 14 residues. J was trimmed by 1 base and V by 6 bases; bases with no gene match: 5. The CDR3 DNA follows: TGTGCCAGCAGAAAGGGACAGAATAACTATGGCTACACCTTC. This encodes CASRKGQNNYGYTF.

V gene TRBV7-2 combines with J gene TRBJ2-3, with TRBD2 matching over 8 bases. CDR1 and CDR2 from the germline V gene are SGHTA and FQGNSA. CDR3 length equals 14 residues. Trimming at V came to 0 bases and at J to 8 bases, leaving 4 bases not matched to a gene. The CDR3 region has the DNA TGTGCCAGCAGCTTAGCAGCGGGAGATGTTACGCAGTATTTT. This codes for CASSLAAGDVTQYF.

The chain combines TRBV19 with TRBJ2-7; D is unresolved. Trimming left V 3 bases short and J 4 bases short, with 4 bases between. This CDR3 has 11 amino acids. The germline V gene has CDR1 LNHDA and CDR2 SQIVND (reference sequence). Here the CDR3 DNA reads TGTGCCAGTAGTATTGGGTACGAGCAGTACTTC. Its protein is CASSIGYEQYF.

CDR3 amino acids: CAISEGTSVDEQFF. The CDR3 DNA sequence: TGTGCCATCAGTGAAGGGACTAGTGTTGATGAGCAGTTCTTC. The rearrangement joins TRBV10-3 to TRBJ2-1; 8 nucleotides match TRBD2. Germline CDR1 reads ENHRY; CDR2 reads SYGVKD. Trimming took 3 bases from V and 8 from J; bases not matched to a gene: 6. The CDR3 loop spans 14 amino acids.

The J gene is TRBJ1-2, the V gene TRBV5-4; tentative D call: TRBD1 (6 bases). V lost 3 bases to trimming and J lost 6 bases, with 15 bases between them. Germline lookup yields CDR1 SGHNT and CDR2 YYREEE (reference sequence). This CDR3 is built from 14 residues. This CDR3 is CASSSRAGANGYTF. In nucleotides, the CDR3 is TGTGCCAGCAGCTCTCGGGCAGGGGCCAATGGCTACACCTTC.